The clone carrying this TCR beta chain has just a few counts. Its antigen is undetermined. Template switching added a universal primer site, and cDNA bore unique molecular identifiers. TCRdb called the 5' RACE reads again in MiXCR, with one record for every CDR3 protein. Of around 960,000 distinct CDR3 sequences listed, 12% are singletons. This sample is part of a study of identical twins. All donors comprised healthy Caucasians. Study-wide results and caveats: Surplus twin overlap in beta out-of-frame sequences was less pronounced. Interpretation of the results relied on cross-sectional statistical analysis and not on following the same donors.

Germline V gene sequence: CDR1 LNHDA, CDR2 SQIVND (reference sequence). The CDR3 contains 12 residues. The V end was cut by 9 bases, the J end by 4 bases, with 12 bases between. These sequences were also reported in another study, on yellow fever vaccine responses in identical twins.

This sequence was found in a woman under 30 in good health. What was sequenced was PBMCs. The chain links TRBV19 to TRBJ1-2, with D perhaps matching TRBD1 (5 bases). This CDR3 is CASRDSIYGYTF. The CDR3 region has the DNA TGTGCCAGCCGAGACAGCATCTATGGCTACACCTTC.